A selection of T cell receptor beta chains follows, all from one sample in a study of breast tumors, draining lymph nodes, adjacent tissues. One entry per CDR3 protein results from TCRdb running MiXCR on the multiplex PCR reads. The table has about 110,000 distinct CDR3 sequences, about 29% seen once; the top ten hold 5.5% to 7%. Sequencing was carried out using axillary lymph node tissue. These receptors were collected from a female donor with breast cancer. Some clones in this sample may be carry-over from other donors' samples. Each CDR3 is given with its conserved first and last residue. Each record gives: J gene, clone size, D gene, V gene, CDR3 DNA, CDR3 protein. A D gene is named only where the DNA matches it firmly. Clone sizes are given selectively: once, few, many, or a class where the clone is expanded.

TRBJ2-7,few,.,TRBV5-4,TGTGCCAGCAGCTTGGGTCCCGGGACGGAAACCTACGAGCAGCACTTC,CASSLGPGTETYEQHF
TRBJ1-2,.,.,TRBV9,TGTGCCAGCAGCGTAGCTGGGGGAGCTAACTATGGCTACACCTTC,CASSVAGGANYGYTF
TRBJ2-7,.,TRBD1,TRBV5-1,TGCGCCGGCAGCTTGGATGACAGGGGACTCTCCTACGAGCAGTACTTT,CAGSLDDRGLSYEQYF
TRBJ2-7,.,.,TRBV6-6,TGTGCCAGCAGTTGCCAAGGGAACGAGCAGTATTTC,CASSCQGNEQYF
TRBJ2-7,many,TRBD1,TRBV28,TGTGCCAGCAGTTTAGGAGGGACAGGACGCTCCTACGAGCAGTACTTC,CASSLGGTGRSYEQYF
TRBJ1-4,.,.,TRBV12-3/TRBV12-4,TGTGCCAGCAGTTTAGCCGGGACAGAAAAACTGTTTTTT,CASSLAGTEKLFF
TRBJ2-6,many,.,TRBV7-3,TGTGCCAGCAGCCGGACAGCCTCTGGGGCCAACGTCCTGACTTTC,CASSRTASGANVLTF
TRBJ2-5,many,TRBD1,TRBV19,TGTGCCAGTAGTTCCCGACGACAGGGGGCGCGAGTGGAGACCCAGTCCTTC,CASSSRRQGARVETQSF
TRBJ2-7,many,.,TRBV13,TGTGCCAGCAGCTGGGACTCCTACGAGCAGTACTTC,CASSWDSYEQYF
TRBJ1-1,.,.,TRBV5-1,TGCGCCAGCAGCTTTAATAGGGGTGGCACTGAAGCTTTCTTT,CASSFNRGGTEAFF
TRBJ2-3,many,.,TRBV6-6,TGTGCCAGCAATGAACAGGGTACAGATACGCAGTATTTT,CASNEQGTDTQYF
TRBJ1-2,.,.,TRBV7-9,TGTGCCAGCAGCCTCCCCGAGACAGCCCGGGGCTATGGCTACGCCTTC,CASSLPETARGYGYAF
TRBJ2-3,many,TRBD1,TRBV11-2,TGTGCCAGCAGCTTACTCCAGGGGGGCACAGATACGCAGTATTTT,CASSLLQGGTDTQYF
TRBJ1-2,many,TRBD1,TRBV27,TGTGCCAGCAGTTTCCAGCAGGGGGCTAACTATGGCTACACCTTC,CASSFQQGANYGYTF
TRBJ1-3,.,.,TRBV27,TGTGCCAGCAACGACAGGCTGGGCTACACCATATATTTT,CASNDRLGYTIYF
TRBJ2-2,many,.,TRBV13,TGTGCCAGCAGCTCTCCCTTGTGGGGGGTAAACACCGGGGAGCTGTTTTTT,CASSSPLWGVNTGELFF
TRBJ2-5,many,.,TRBV5-6,TGTGCCAGCAGCTTGTGGGGAGAGACCCAGTACTTC,CASSLWGETQYF
TRBJ2-1,many,TRBD2,TRBV3-1,TGTGCCAGCAGCCAAGGGACTAGCGGGGGGGCCAGGGTCTTC,CASSQGTSGGARVF
TRBJ2-5,.,.,TRBV2,TGTGCCAGCACGTCGACCTTAACAGAGACCCAGTACTTC,CASTSTLTETQYF
TRBJ2-1,many,TRBD2,TRBV20-1,TGCAGTGCTAAAGGACTAGCGGGAGGGCACAATGAGCAGTTCTTC,CSAKGLAGGHNEQFF
TRBJ1-4,many,.,TRBV6-6,TGTGCCAGCATTCCTCGACAGTCTTCTAATGAAAAACTGTTTTTT,CASIPRQSSNEKLFF
TRBJ1-1,few,TRBD1,TRBV27,TGTGCCAGCAGTCCGGGGGACAGTCTCGAAGCTTTCTTT,CASSPGDSLEAFF
TRBJ1-2,few,.,TRBV9,TGTGCCAGCAGCGTAGGTGGACAGTCGAACTATGGCTACACCTTC,CASSVGGQSNYGYTF
TRBJ2-2,many,.,TRBV7-3,TGTGCCAGCAGCTTAACGGGGGGGCTGGGTAACGCCGGGGAGCTGTTTTTT,CASSLTGGLGNAGELFF
TRBJ1-1,few,TRBD1,TRBV29-1,TGCAGCGTTGACCACAGGGGCGGGTTGAACACTGAAGCTTTCTTT,CSVDHRGGLNTEAFF
TRBJ1-1,many,.,TRBV7-3,TGTGCCAGCAGCTTAATGGTGAACACTGAAGCTTTCTTT,CASSLMVNTEAFF
TRBJ2-5,many,TRBD2,TRBV27,TGTGCCAGCAGTTTATTGGGCGGGGGGCGCCAAGAGACCCAGTACTTC,CASSLLGGGRQETQYF
TRBJ2-1,.,.,TRBV27,TGTGCCAGCAGGGGAGTAACCCGGCTAGGTTACAATGAGCAGTTCTTC,CASRGVTRLGYNEQFF
TRBJ2-1,.,TRBD2,TRBV27,TGTGCCAGCACATTTAGCGGGGTTTACAATGAGCAGTTCTTC,CASTFSGVYNEQFF
TRBJ2-5,.,TRBD1,TRBV20-1,TGCAGTGCTAGAGTTCCGACAGGGCATCCCCAAGAGGCCCAGTACTTC,CSARVPTGHPQEAQYF
TRBJ2-7,many,.,TRBV20-1,TGCAGTGCCCCTCCAGCAGGATCCTACGAGCAGTACTTC,CSAPPAGSYEQYF
TRBJ2-3,many,.,TRBV25-1,TGTGCCAGCAGTGATCTGACAGCCAGCACAGATACGCAGTATTTT,CASSDLTASTDTQYF
TRBJ2-3,many,TRBD2,TRBV6-5,TGTGCCAGCAGTCCATGGACTAGTGAAGATACGCAGTATTTT,CASSPWTSEDTQYF
TRBJ2-2,few,TRBD2,TRBV6-2/TRBV6-3,TGTGCCAGCAGCTCCTTGCCGCCGGCGGGGGGCGGGACCGGGGAGCTGTTTTTT,CASSSLPPAGGGTGELFF
TRBJ1-4,many,.,TRBV5-1,TGCGCCAGCAGCTTGAGCAGGGGAGGCGAAAAACTGTTTTTT,CASSLSRGGEKLFF
TRBJ2-2,many,.,TRBV24-1,TGTGCCACCAGTGATTCCAGGGGCAGCGCGAACACCGGGGAGCTGTTTTTT,CATSDSRGSANTGELFF
TRBJ2-2,few,.,TRBV6-5,TGTGCCAGCAGTCACGTACAAACAAACACCGGGGAGCTGTTTTTT,CASSHVQTNTGELFF
TRBJ2-7,many,TRBD1,TRBV5-1,TGCGCCAGCAGCTTATACCCGGGACAGGGGAGCGAGCAGTACTTC,CASSLYPGQGSEQYF
TRBJ2-5,.,.,TRBV12-5,TGTGCTAGTGGTTTGTGCAACCAAGAGACCCAGTACTTC,CASGLCNQETQYF
TRBJ2-2,few,.,TRBV27,TGTGCCAGCAGTTACAGGGAGAACACCGGGGAGCTGTTTTTT,CASSYRENTGELFF
TRBJ2-1,many,TRBD2,TRBV5-8,TGTGCCAGCAGCCCCTCCCTAGCGGGCTCCTACAATGAGCAGTTCTTC,CASSPSLAGSYNEQFF
TRBJ1-2,many,.,TRBV13,TGTGCCAGCAGCTCTCCTGGGACATATGGCTACACCTTC,CASSSPGTYGYTF
TRBJ1-2,many,.,TRBV5-1,TGCGCCAGCAGCCGGGAGGGTCGGAACTATGGCTACACCTTC,CASSREGRNYGYTF
TRBJ2-7,.,TRBD2,TRBV7-9,TGTGCCAGCAGCCCGGAGGCGGGAGACTCCTACGAGCGGTACTTC,CASSPEAGDSYERYF
TRBJ2-2,.,TRBD1,TRBV5-8,TGTGCCAGCAGCTTGGGGACAGGGGCGACCGGGGAGCTGTTTTTT,CASSLGTGATGELFF
TRBJ1-2,many,.,TRBV5-1,TGCGCCAGCAGCTCAGGACCAGGGACATCCTATGGCTACACCTTC,CASSSGPGTSYGYTF
TRBJ2-5,.,TRBD2,TRBV20-1,TGCAGTGCTAGGACTAGCGGGGGGGTGCAAGAGACCCAGTACTTC,CSARTSGGVQETQYF
TRBJ1-1,many,.,TRBV2,TGTGCCAGCAGTGATACTGGGCGCACTGAAGCTTTCTTT,CASSDTGRTEAFF
TRBJ1-6,.,.,TRBV7-6,TGTGCCAGCAGCTTAGTTGGCTCTTCACCCCTCCACTTT,CASSLVGSSPLHF
TRBJ1-2,many,.,TRBV15,TGTGCCACCAGCAGAGATTTTGCAGGGGGCTACACCTTC,CATSRDFAGGYTF
TRBJ1-2,many,.,TRBV14,TGTGCCAGCAGCCAAGAAGGAGGTTTGAAGGGTGGCTACACCTTC,CASSQEGGLKGGYTF
TRBJ1-5,.,.,TRBV2,TGTGCCAGCAGTGGGCAGGGGATTCAGCCCCAGCATTTT,CASSGQGIQPQHF
TRBJ1-2,.,.,TRBV2,TGTGCCAGCAGTTCTAGCGGATATAGCTACACCTTC,CASSSSGYSYTF